The 11 T cell receptor beta chains below all came from one sample that was sequenced in a study of cytomegalovirus exposure and HLA in healthy donors. Generated by immunoSEQ multiplex PCR, the TCRdb table keeps only in-frame clones and is missing some. The table includes 75,000 to 85,000 clones, around 90% detected once. The sequencing sample was made of PBMCs. All receptors come from a man aged 25 to 45 in good health and CMV-seronegative.

The chain combines TRBV28 with TRBJ1-1; D perhaps matches TRBD1 (5 bases). V gave up 0 bases and J gave up 3 bases, with 11 bases separating them. CDR3 length equals 15 residues. From germline, CDR1 is MDHEN and CDR2 SYDVKM. CDR3 in DNA: TGTGCCAGCAGTTTATGGGCGGGGGGGTACACTGAAGCTTTCTTT. Its translation: CASSLWAGGYTEAFF.

The chain uses TRBV11-2 and TRBJ2-1; D perhaps matches TRBD2 (6 bases). The CDR3 sequence is 16 residues long. Trimming stripped 5 bases from V and 10 bases from J, with 24 bases between. CDR1 SGHAT and CDR2 FQNNGV come from the germline V gene. DNA of the CDR3: TGTGCCAGCAGCCCCCGCGTTGGTCCCCGTCGGGAGGAGCAGTTCTTC. Encoded protein: CASSPRVGPRREEQFF.

The chain combines TRBV7-2 with TRBJ2-7; D is possibly TRBD1 (6 bases). Between the trimmed V and J ends, which lost 2 bases and 2 bases, there was a span of 25 bases. Germline lookup yields CDR1 SGHTA and CDR2 FQGNSA. The CDR3 spans 19 residues. The CDR3 DNA sequence: TGTGCCAGCAGCTTAAGGATCCGGGACACCACTAAGATCCCCTACGAGCAGTACTTC. Protein: CASSLRIRDTTKIPYEQYF.

This clone was detected once. The chain recombines TRBV4-2 with TRBJ1-1; D perhaps matches TRBD1 (6 bases). V was cut by 4 bases and J by 3 bases, with 15 bases left in between. Germline V CDR1 and CDR2: LGHNA, YNFKEQ. The CDR3 has 15 residues. This chain's CDR3 is CASSRTSRGDTEAFF. CDR3 in DNA: TGTGCCAGCAGCCGGACGTCCAGGGGTGACACTGAAGCTTTCTTT.

This chain links TRBV18 with TRBJ2-1, with 12 bases lining up with TRBD2. In germline, CDR1 is KGHSH, CDR2 LQKENI. Germline trimming cut 4 bases from V and 6 bases from J; bases unmatched to any gene: 7. The CDR3 length is 16 residues. Here the CDR3 reads CASSRTSGGNLNEQFF. In DNA form, the CDR3 reads TGTGCCAGCTCACGAACTAGCGGGGGGAATCTCAATGAGCAGTTCTTC.

V gene TRBV5-6 combines with J gene TRBJ2-7; 8 bases are a match to TRBD2. The CDR3 is made up of 17 amino acids. J gave up 4 bases and V 4 bases, and 16 bases lay outside the gene matches. The V gene's germline CDR1 is SGHDT and CDR2 YYEEEE. The CDR3 region is CASSPRGSLERGYEQYF. As DNA, the CDR3 is TGTGCCAGCAGCCCCAGGGGTTCTCTCGAGCGGGGGTACGAGCAGTACTTC.

To note about this clone: The same CDR3 also results from other DNA sequences found in this sample. The rearrangement links TRBV4-1 to TRBJ1-2; D is uncertain. V shed 4 bases and J shed 0 bases, with 9 bases lying between them. This CDR3 region has 14 residues. The germline V gene has CDR1 MGHRA and CDR2 YSYEKL. The CDR3, as DNA: TGCGCCAGCAGCCCCACGGAGACTAACTATGGCTACACCTTC. It encodes CASSPTETNYGYTF.

The chain combines TRBV29-1 with TRBJ2-1, with unresolved D. This CDR3 spans 14 amino acids. V lost 4 bases and J 0 bases, leaving 10 bases between the germline ends. Germline values: CDR1 SQVTM, CDR2 ANQGSEA. This chain's CDR3 is CSVGSRSSYNEQFF. The CDR3 region has the DNA TGCAGCGTTGGTTCCCGGAGCTCCTACAATGAGCAGTTCTTC.

V gene TRBV25-1 combines with J gene TRBJ2-3; maybe TRBD2 (6 bases). Between the trimmed V and J ends, which lost 5 bases and 10 bases, there was a span of 16 bases. The CDR3 sequence is 13 residues long. Looked up from germline, CDR1 is MGHDK and CDR2 is SYGVNS. The CDR3 DNA follows: TGTGCCAGCAGTATAGGGGACTCCCTCCCGCAGTATTTT. This codes for CASSIGDSLPQYF.

V is TRBV7-6 and J is TRBJ2-5; 7 nucleotides line up with TRBD2. The CDR3 covers 17 residues. Germline V gives CDR1 SGHVS, CDR2 FNYEAQ. J was trimmed by 4 bases and V by 0 bases; bases with no gene match: 11. CDR3: CASSLAGGITVIETQYF. CDR3 bases: TGTGCCAGCAGCTTAGCGGGGGGGATCACAGTCATAGAGACCCAGTACTTC.

V gene TRBV6-5 combines with J gene TRBJ1-3, with TRBD1 as a possible D gene (6 bases). This CDR3 spans 15 amino acids. V gave up 5 bases and J gave up 3 bases, with 14 bases separating them. Germline V gene sequence: CDR1 MNHEY, CDR2 SVGAGI. CDR3 sequence: CASSLTGFGGNTIYF. The CDR3 DNA follows: TGTGCCAGCAGTCTAACAGGGTTTGGTGGAAACACCATATATTTT.